Shown below are 27 T cell receptor beta chains from a single sample sequenced in a study of blood T cell repertoires in COVID-19. Sequencing was performed with immunoSEQ multiplex PCR; in TCRdb, only in-frame clones are kept and a portion is missing. The sample includes about 150,000 clones, around 91% seen only once; the top ten take roughly 15%. Sequenced material: peripheral blood. The receptors were gathered from a woman aged 40 to 50 with acute or convalescent COVID-19.

The J gene is TRBJ1-1, the V gene TRBV3-1 (or the pseudogene TRBV3-2), with a tentative D call TRBD1 (6 bases). CDR1 is LGHDT and CDR2 is YNNKEL in the germline V gene (reference sequence). The V end lost 4 bases, the J end lost 0 bases, and 9 bases lay between the germline ends. The CDR3 has 14 residues. As DNA, the CDR3 is TGTGCCAGCAGCCCGGACAGATTGAACACTGAAGCTTTCTTT. The encoded protein is CASSPDRLNTEAFF.

The chain combines TRBV6-2 or TRBV6-3 with TRBJ2-1; D not certain. From germline, CDR1 is MNHEY and CDR2 SVGEGT. This CDR3 is 17 amino acids long. Trimming stripped 5 bases from V and 4 bases from J, with 21 bases between. CDR3 DNA sequence: TGTGCCAGCAGTCTTCCCCCCGTTACTCACCGATACAATGAGCAGTTCTTC. Its protein is CASSLPPVTHRYNEQFF.

The gene calls are TRBV9 and TRBJ2-7; the D gene is possibly TRBD1 (6 bases). Germline V lookup: CDR1 SGDLS, CDR2 YYNGEE. V lost 2 bases and J lost 6, with 15 bases in between. The CDR3 covers 14 residues. Here the CDR3 reads CASSVRWGQGEQYF. The CDR3 region has the DNA TGTGCCAGCAGCGTGCGATGGGGGCAAGGCGAGCAGTACTTC.

This clone was observed a handful of times. J is TRBJ1-5 and V is TRBV6-1; TRBD1 might be the D (5 bases). The ends were cut back, 3 bases at V and 1 base at J, with 7 bases in the middle. The CDR3 runs to 14 residues. The germline gives CDR1 MNHNS, CDR2 SASEGT. The CDR3 region has the DNA TGTGCCAGCAGTGAGGGGGGGAGCAATCAGCCCCAGCATTTT. Its protein product is CASSEGGSNQPQHF.

V usage is TRBV27 and J usage is TRBJ2-5; possible D gene TRBD2, 5 bases. CDR1 and CDR2 (germline): MNHEY, SMNVEV (reference sequence). Trimming took 2 bases from V and 1 from J, leaving 14 bases between them. This CDR3 contains 16 residues. DNA of the CDR3: TGTGCCAGCAGTTTAGGAATTGGCGGGCCCCAAGAGACCCAGTACTTC. It encodes CASSLGIGGPQETQYF.

This chain connects TRBV4-1 to TRBJ1-4, with 7 nucleotides matching TRBD1. V dropped 4 bases and J dropped 1; count of bases not matched to a gene: 0. Germline V CDR1 and CDR2: MGHRA, YSYEKL. There are 14 residues in the CDR3. The CDR3 spells CASSRDRTNEKLFF. The CDR3 DNA sequence: TGCGCCAGCAGCCGGGACAGAACTAATGAAAAACTGTTTTTT.

The DNA of the CDR3 is TGTGCCAGCAGCCAAGTTCGGAACACTGAAGCTTTCTTT. Protein sequence: CASSQVRNTEAFF. The chain is built from TRBV14 and TRBJ1-1, with D unresolved. The CDR3 runs 13 residues. Germline values: CDR1 SGHDN, CDR2 FVKESK. V dropped 1 base and J dropped 1 base, with 4 bases sitting between them.

This chain joins TRBV5-1 and TRBJ2-2, with D perhaps matching TRBD2 (6 bases). CDR1 and CDR2 (germline): SGHRS, YFSETQ. Trimming stripped 0 bases from V and 6 bases from J, with 15 bases between. CDR3 length: 16 residues. In DNA form, the CDR3 reads TGCGCCAGCAGCTTGGTGCTATCTAGCGCGCCCGGGGAGCTGTTTTTT. The encoded protein is CASSLVLSSAPGELFF.

This rearrangement joins TRBV18 to TRBJ2-1, with D possibly matching TRBD1 (8 bases). This CDR3 contains 19 residues. Germline assignment: CDR1 KGHSH and CDR2 LQKENI. V dropped 0 bases and J dropped 6 bases, with 24 bases sitting between them. CDR3: CASSPPTGVGLAEINEQFF. The CDR3 DNA sequence: TGTGCCAGCTCACCACCGACAGGGGTTGGTCTAGCGGAGATCAATGAGCAGTTCTTC.

The gene calls are TRBV4-1 and TRBJ2-5; TRBD2 is a possible D gene (6 bases). Trimming took 0 bases from V and 3 from J, leaving 8 bases between them. CDR1 is MGHRA, CDR2 YSYEKL, per germline. This CDR3 comprises 14 residues. The CDR3 region is CASSQEAGKETQYF. The DNA for the CDR3 is TGCGCCAGCAGCCAAGAGGCGGGGAAAGAGACCCAGTACTTC.

V is TRBV2 and J is TRBJ2-4, with D maybe TRBD1 (6 bases). Germline V gives CDR1 SNHLY, CDR2 FYNNEI. This CDR3 comprises 14 residues. The germline V and J ends were trimmed by 4 bases and 8 bases, with 15 bases remaining between them. CDR3 coding DNA: TGTGCCAGCAGTGCCGGGACAAATAGTTACATTCAGTACTTC. It is translated as CASSAGTNSYIQYF.

This clone was picked up a small number of times. The chain joins TRBV7-9 to TRBJ2-5; D is undetermined. Germline V gives CDR1 SEHNR, CDR2 FQNEAQ (reference sequence). Trimming left V 7 bases short and J 1 base short, with 16 bases between. This CDR3 is built from 15 residues. The DNA for the CDR3 is TGTGCCAGCACCACAATTTCGTCCGGCCAAGAGACCCAGTACTTC. As protein: CASTTISSGQETQYF.

The chain employs TRBV30 and TRBJ2-1; 8 nucleotides line up with TRBD1. The CDR3 is 14 amino acids. J was trimmed by 7 bases and V by 5 bases; bases with no gene match: 10. The germline V gene has CDR1 GTSNPN and CDR2 SVGIG (reference sequence). This chain's CDR3 is CAWEGPNRGNEQFF. The CDR3 nucleotides are TGTGCCTGGGAGGGTCCCAACAGGGGGAATGAGCAGTTCTTC.

In this sample, this clone turned up once. The chain uses TRBV10-3 and TRBJ2-1; D is undetermined. CDR1 is ENHRY, CDR2 SYGVKD, per germline. Trimming cost V 0 bases and J 5 bases, with 11 bases left between them. This CDR3 contains 15 residues. CDR3 sequence reads: CAISESLSGNNEQFF. The CDR3 DNA sequence: TGTGCCATCAGTGAGTCTCTCTCAGGTAACAATGAGCAGTTCTTC.

The chain uses TRBV5-1 and TRBJ1-2, with no clear D. Germline values: CDR1 SGHRS, CDR2 YFSETQ. The CDR3 is 13 amino acids. Trimming took 2 bases from V and 0 from J, leaving 5 bases between them. The CDR3 is CASSFQANYGYTF. In DNA, the CDR3 is TGCGCCAGCAGCTTTCAGGCTAACTATGGCTACACCTTC.

The chain couples TRBV24-1 to TRBJ1-5; no definite D call. The CDR3 is 13 amino acids. Germline loops: CDR1 KGHDR, CDR2 SFDVKD. V was pared by 7 bases and J by 0 bases, with 6 bases between. CDR3 in DNA: TGTGCCACCAGCGGGGATAGCAATCAGCCCCAGCATTTT. It is translated as CATSGDSNQPQHF.

The CDR3 protein is CSVGAGTEQYF. CDR3 DNA sequence: TGCAGCGTTGGGGCCGGTACGGAGCAGTACTTC. The rearrangement uses TRBV29-1 and TRBJ2-7; D gene ambiguous. Germline V gene data show CDR1 as SQVTM and CDR2 as ANQGSEA. The CDR3 has 11 residues. V was pared by 4 bases and J by 7 bases, with 11 bases between.

CDR3 residues: CASSPQGDSPLHF. DNA of the CDR3: TGTGCCAGCTCACCACAAGGAGATTCACCCCTCCACTTT. This rearrangement joins TRBV18 to TRBJ1-6; D is undetermined. V lost 1 base to trimming and J lost 8 bases, with 6 bases between them. The CDR3 is 13 amino acids. Germline loops: CDR1 KGHSH, CDR2 LQKENI.

The chain has TRBV7-3 and TRBJ2-2; TRBD1 aligns across 7 bases. Germline V gene data show CDR1 as SGHTA and CDR2 as FQGTGA. The CDR3 consists of 16 residues. V shed 2 bases and J 1 base; nucleotides not matched to a gene: 4. This CDR3 reads CASSLQGVKNTGELFF. The CDR3 coding sequence is TGTGCCAGCAGCTTACAGGGGGTAAAGAACACCGGGGAGCTGTTTTTT.

V is TRBV5-4 and J is TRBJ2-7, with no clear D. The CDR3 sequence is 13 residues long. The germline V gene has CDR1 SGHNT and CDR2 YYREEE (reference sequence). Between the trimmed V and J ends, which lost 1 base and 5 bases, there was a span of 10 bases. CDR3 amino acids: CASSLKTLHEQYF. CDR3 nucleotide sequence: TGTGCCAGCAGCTTGAAGACACTTCACGAGCAGTACTTC. Full variable domain (outside the CDR3, taken from reference TRBV5-4 and TRBJ2-7): ETGVTQSPTHLIKTRGQQVTLRCSSQSGHNTVSWYQQALGQGPQFIFQYYREEENGRGNFPPRFSGLQFPNYSSELNVNALELDDSALYLCASSLKTLHEQYFGPGTRLTVT.

The rearrangement joins TRBV4-1 to TRBJ1-5, with D possibly TRBD1 on 6 matching bases. Germline V gives CDR1 MGHRA, CDR2 YSYEKL. The CDR3 is 18 residues long. V was pared by 8 bases and J by 1 base, with 24 bases between. The CDR3 DNA sequence: TGCGCCAGCGGTACGAAGGACAGCCTTACGGGGAGCAATCAGCCCCAGCATTTT. This gives the protein CASGTKDSLTGSNQPQHF.

This clone appeared once. The rearrangement uses TRBV3-1 (or the pseudogene TRBV3-2) and TRBJ2-7; 7 positions agree with TRBD1. From germline, CDR1 is LGHDT and CDR2 YNNKEL (reference sequence). The CDR3 length is 12 residues. After removal of 6 bases from V and 7 bases from J, the junction contained 6 bases not matched to a gene. CDR3 DNA sequence: TGTGCCAGCAGATTGGGACAGAGGGAGCAGTACTTC. It is translated as CASRLGQREQYF.

This rearrangement joins TRBV6-1 to TRBJ2-2, with a possible D match to TRBD2 (7 bases). V was trimmed by 2 bases and J by 2 bases, leaving 18 bases between them. The CDR3 is made up of 18 amino acids. Germline assignment: CDR1 MNHNS and CDR2 SASEGT. Written as DNA, the CDR3 is TGTGCCAGCAGTGAAATTACGGGGGGCGCGGGTAACACCGGGGAGCTGTTTTTT. The encoded protein is CASSEITGGAGNTGELFF.

The V gene is TRBV7-3, the J gene TRBJ1-2; D might be TRBD1 (5 bases). Trimming took off 5 bases at V and 2 bases at J, with 12 bases between the two ends. The germline gives CDR1 SGHTA, CDR2 FQGTGA. The length of the CDR3 is 14 residues. The CDR3 nucleotides read TGTGCCAGCAGCCCGGCGGCAGGGAACTATGGCTACACCTTC. It encodes CASSPAAGNYGYTF.

The chain is built from TRBV9 and TRBJ1-4; weak D call: TRBD1 (5 bases). The CDR3 contains 15 residues. Trimming removed 3 bases at V and 0 bases at J, with 9 bases between. Germline CDR1 reads SGDLS; CDR2 reads YYNGEE. The CDR3 region is CASSEAGATNEKLFF. CDR3 nucleotide sequence: TGTGCCAGCAGCGAAGCGGGGGCAACTAATGAAAAACTGTTTTTT.

J is TRBJ2-2 and V is TRBV4-1; D is unclear. The germline gives CDR1 MGHRA, CDR2 YSYEKL. Deletions cut 5 bases from V and 7 bases from J, with 14 bases between. The CDR3 covers 14 residues. The CDR3 region has the DNA TGCGCCAGCAGCTCCCATGACTCGGGCGGGGAGCTGTTTTTT. Translated, it gives CASSSHDSGGELFF.

This clone was counted between two and nine times. This chain uses TRBV6-6 with TRBJ2-1; 9 bases are a match to TRBD2. This CDR3 contains 16 residues. Germline trimming cut 6 bases from V and 8 bases from J; bases unmatched to any gene: 14. Germline CDR1 MNHNY, CDR2 SVGAGI (reference sequence). In DNA form, the CDR3 reads TGTGCCAGCAGCTCCCTTCTAGCGGGGTGGGGCCATGAGCAGTTCTTC. Translating gives CASSSLLAGWGHEQFF.